Listed below are T cell receptor beta chains from one sample, sequenced in a study of CD4+ T cells in melanoma. TCRdb's table, derived via immunoSEQ multiplex PCR, lists solely in-frame clones and lacks some. The sample gives fewer than 11,000 clones, around 62% of which show up once; around 24% is in the top ten. The sample was cells from a culture (not recorded whether cultured in vitro). The receptors come from a human donor with melanoma. Each CDR3 is given with its conserved first and last residue. A D gene is named only where the DNA matches it firmly. Where a row states a size, it is once, few, many or the class of an expanded clone; other rows omit it.

CDR3nt | CDR3aa | d_gene | abundance | j_gene | v_gene
TGTGCCAGCTCTTCGGACAGGCCCCCTGAAGCTTTCTTT | CASSSDRPPEAFF | TRBD1 | - | TRBJ1-1 | TRBV18
TGTGCCATCAGTGCCCTAGGACAGGGGGGCGAGCAGTACTTC | CAISALGQGGEQYF | TRBD1 | - | TRBJ2-7 | TRBV10-3
TGTGCCAGCAGCTTACGCGCGGGGGGGAACAGGAGGGAGACCCAGTACTTC | CASSLRAGGNRRETQYF | TRBD2 | - | TRBJ2-5 | TRBV7-3
TGCGCCAGCAGATACACTACAGACTCCTATGGCTACATCTTC | CASRYTTDSYGYIF | - | - | TRBJ1-2 | TRBV5-1
TGTGCCAGCAGTGGAAGACTGGGGGAAGAGAACACTGAAGCTTTCTTT | CASSGRLGEENTEAFF | - | - | TRBJ1-1 | TRBV25-1
TGTGCCAGCAGCTTTCTAGCGGGGGTTTACAATGAGCAGTTCTTC | CASSFLAGVYNEQFF | TRBD2 | - | TRBJ2-1 | TRBV7-9
TGTGCCAGCAGCGGTCCAGGGAAGCCTCCCGGAAACACCATATATTTT | CASSGPGKPPGNTIYF | - | few | TRBJ1-3 | TRBV2
TGTGCCAGCAGTGCGGGGTTTCAGGAAAAACTGTTTTTT | CASSAGFQEKLFF | - | few | TRBJ1-4 | TRBV6-1
TGTGCCAGCAGTGAGGCTTTGAGCAGGGCCCACGAGCAGTACTTC | CASSEALSRAHEQYF | - | few | TRBJ2-7 | TRBV2
TGCGCCAGCAGCCAAGGGCTGACAGGGCTGTCCACGCAGTATTTT | CASSQGLTGLSTQYF | TRBD1 | - | TRBJ2-3 | TRBV4-1
TGTGCTAGTGGTTTAGAACTAGCGGGCACCGGGGAGCTGTTTTTT | CASGLELAGTGELFF | TRBD2 | few | TRBJ2-2 | TRBV12-5
TGTGCCAGCAGCTTCGCAGGAAACAATGAGCAGTTCTTC | CASSFAGNNEQFF | - | - | TRBJ2-1 | TRBV11-2
TGTGCCAGCAGTTACTCGGGACTAGCGAGGTATGAGCAGTTCTTC | CASSYSGLARYEQFF | TRBD2 | - | TRBJ2-1 | TRBV6-5
TGCGCCAGCAGGGGGGGGACAGCGAGTCCCCACTCTGGGGCCAACGTCCTGACTTTC | CASRGGTASPHSGANVLTF | - | - | TRBJ2-6 | TRBV5-1
TGTGCTAGTGGTTTGGTACTTGCGGGGGGTCTCAGAGATACGCAGTATTTT | CASGLVLAGGLRDTQYF | TRBD2 | - | TRBJ2-3 | TRBV12-5
TGTGCCAGTAGTATAACGAACACTGAAGCTTTCTTT | CASSITNTEAFF | - | - | TRBJ1-1 | TRBV19
TGTGCCACCGGAAGGGATTCCGCTTCACCCCTCCACTTT | CATGRDSASPLHF | - | - | TRBJ1-6 | TRBV9
TGTGCCAGCAGCAAAGGGGACTTCCAAAGGGTGGAAGAGACCCAGTACTTC | CASSKGDFQRVEETQYF | - | - | TRBJ2-5 | TRBV21-1
TGTGCCAGCAGCAACTGTTCGGGGGAGGACTACGAGCAGTACTTC | CASSNCSGEDYEQYF | - | few | TRBJ2-7 | TRBV21-1
TGTGCCAGCAGTTCGGCAGCTAACTATGGCTACACCTTC | CASSSAANYGYTF | - | - | TRBJ1-2 | TRBV6-5
TGCGCCAGCAGCTTCGGGGGTGGGGCTGAAGCTTTCTTT | CASSFGGGAEAFF | - | - | TRBJ1-1 | TRBV5-1
TGTGCCAGCAGTGATATGGGGAAAAGAGGGAAGGGCTACACCTTC | CASSDMGKRGKGYTF | - | - | TRBJ1-2 | TRBV6-1
TGTGCCAGCAGCTTGGGAGCGGGGGTTAGCACAGATACGCAGTATTTT | CASSLGAGVSTDTQYF | TRBD2 | - | TRBJ2-3 | TRBV5-4
TGTGCCAGCAGTTACTCTGTTGGCGGCGATGAGCAGTTCTTC | CASSYSVGGDEQFF | - | - | TRBJ2-1 | TRBV6-6
TGCGCCAGCAGCTTCTCAGACACTCCCTACGAGCAGTACTTC | CASSFSDTPYEQYF | - | - | TRBJ2-7 | TRBV5-1
TGCGCCAGCAGCCAAGGGCGGAGACAGGGCGAATTTAACTATGGCTACACCTTC | CASSQGRRQGEFNYGYTF | TRBD1 | - | TRBJ1-2 | TRBV4-1
TGTGCCAGCAGTTGGGGCAGGGGGGATTCTGAGCAGTTCTTC | CASSWGRGDSEQFF | - | once | TRBJ2-1 | TRBV6-5
TGTGCCAGCAGCTTTTCTCAGACATCTGGAAACACCATATATTTT | CASSFSQTSGNTIYF | - | - | TRBJ1-3 | TRBV7-2
TGTGCCAGTACGCCCGAGCGGAATCAGCCCCAGCATTTT | CASTPERNQPQHF | - | - | TRBJ1-5 | TRBV6-6
TGTGCCAGCAGCTTAGTTATGGGGCAGCCGAACACTGAAGCTTTCTTT | CASSLVMGQPNTEAFF | - | few | TRBJ1-1 | TRBV11-2
TGTGCCAGCAGCTTGGGTCCAGGTTTGAACACTGAAGCTTTCTTT | CASSLGPGLNTEAFF | - | once | TRBJ1-1 | TRBV5-5
TGTGCCAGCAGCCGCGGCGAAAGAAATTCACCCCTCCACTTT | CASSRGERNSPLHF | - | - | TRBJ1-6 | TRBV7-8
TGTGCCAGTAGTAAAATATCCGGGACTAGCGGGGGGGCAAGGGGTGACCAGTACTTC | CASSKISGTSGGARGDQYF | TRBD2 | once | TRBJ2-5 | TRBV19
TGTGCCACCTCAGGCCAGAGCTCCTACAATGAGCAGTTCTTC | CATSGQSSYNEQFF | - | - | TRBJ2-1 | TRBV10-3
TGTGCCAGCAGCTTGCAGGGGATGGGGCTGAACACTGAAGCTTTCTTT | CASSLQGMGLNTEAFF | - | - | TRBJ1-1 | TRBV5-5
TGTGCCAGCAGCTTAGTTGCAGGGTACTACGAGCAGTACTTC | CASSLVAGYYEQYF | - | - | TRBJ2-7 | TRBV7-8
TGCAGTGTAGGACAGCCCCAGCATTTT | CSVGQPQHF | - | - | TRBJ1-5 | TRBV20-1
TGTGCCAGCAGCTCGGGACAGGGGTTCTATAATTCACCCCTCCACTTT | CASSSGQGFYNSPLHF | TRBD1 | medium-sized | TRBJ1-6 | TRBV7-9
TGTGCCAGCAGCCCTGACAGGGTATCAGATACGCAGTATTTT | CASSPDRVSDTQYF | TRBD1 | - | TRBJ2-3 | TRBV6-1
TGTGCCAGCAGCCAGCTAGGGCGCGGGGGAGGAGGCACCGGGGAGCTGTTTTTT | CASSQLGRGGGGTGELFF | TRBD2 | - | TRBJ2-2 | TRBV4-2
TGCGCCAGCAGGGAGGCGGAGAGCTCCTACGAGCAGTACTTC | CASREAESSYEQYF | - | - | TRBJ2-7 | TRBV5-1
TGCGCCAGCACCGAAGTCCCGGGAAACACCATATATTTT | CASTEVPGNTIYF | - | once | TRBJ1-3 | TRBV5-1
TGTGCCAGCAGCTTGCCGACAGGGGATAGGTACGAGCAGTACTTC | CASSLPTGDRYEQYF | TRBD1 | - | TRBJ2-7 | TRBV4-2
TGTGCCAGCAGCTTAGGGGTGGGGAACACTGAAGCTTTCTTT | CASSLGVGNTEAFF | - | - | TRBJ1-1 | TRBV11-2
TGTGCCAGCAGACGCACCGGGGCGCTTGAAGCTTTCTTT | CASRRTGALEAFF | - | - | TRBJ1-1 | TRBV5-5
TGCGCCAGCAGGATGGAGCCCCAAGAGACCCAGTACTTC | CASRMEPQETQYF | - | - | TRBJ2-5 | TRBV5-1
TGTGCCTGGACCCGGACTGGGCAAGAGACCCAGTACTTC | CAWTRTGQETQYF | - | - | TRBJ2-5 | TRBV30
TGTGCCAGCAGGTCGTCTCCGGGGGGGAACACCGGGGAGCTGTTTTTT | CASRSSPGGNTGELFF | TRBD2 | - | TRBJ2-2 | TRBV7-8
TGTGCCAGCAGCTTAGCGCTGAGGACAGCCATCTACGAGCAGTACTTC | CASSLALRTAIYEQYF | - | - | TRBJ2-7 | TRBV7-8
TGTGCCAGCAGGCCTGACAGTGTCTCTGGAAACACCATATATTTT | CASRPDSVSGNTIYF | - | - | TRBJ1-3 | TRBV6-6
TGTGCCAGCAGCCTCTTGGCACACGCGTTACCGTCAAACTATGGCTACACCTTC | CASSLLAHALPSNYGYTF | - | few | TRBJ1-2 | TRBV7-2
TGTGCCATCAGTGCGAACGGAATGGGCGAGCAGTACTTC | CAISANGMGEQYF | - | - | TRBJ2-7 | TRBV6-5
TGTGCCAGTAAGGCGGGGGGCACCTACGAGCAGTACTTC | CASKAGGTYEQYF | TRBD2 | - | TRBJ2-7 | TRBV19
TGTGCCAGCAGCCCTCAAAGCGGCTACACTGAAGCTTTCTTT | CASSPQSGYTEAFF | - | - | TRBJ1-1 | TRBV9